Presented here are 18 T cell receptor beta chains from one specimen sequenced in a study of shared clonotypes between healthy human individuals. Method: immunoSEQ multiplex PCR; TCRdb's copy keeps in-frame clones and lacks some. This table holds over 700,000 clones, over 60% found once. Sequenced input: memory CD4+ T cells sorted from blood. Described subset: CD45RA-negative fraction. The receptors were sampled from a woman aged 30 to 39 in good health.

The gene calls are TRBV20-1 and TRBJ2-1; D is uncertain. The V gene lost 3 bases and the J gene lost 9 bases, with 9 bases spanning the gap. The V gene's germline CDR1 is DFQATT and CDR2 SNEGSKA (reference sequence). This CDR3 comprises 11 residues. The CDR3 DNA is TGCAGTGCTAGCCTTCATCTTGAGCAGTTCTTC. Protein product: CSASLHLEQFF.

The V call is TRBV2, the J call TRBJ2-2, with 8 positions matching TRBD1. The trim removed 6 bases at V and 7 bases at J, leaving 7 bases unmatched. The CDR3 covers 14 residues. Germline CDR1 reads SNHLY; CDR2 reads FYNNEI. This CDR3 is CASRRQGNGGELFF. CDR3 in DNA: TGTGCCAGCAGGAGACAGGGGAACGGCGGGGAGCTGTTTTTT.

The V call is TRBV28, the J call TRBJ1-5; 7 bases match TRBD1. From germline, CDR1 is MDHEN and CDR2 SYDVKM. The trim removed 9 bases at V and 0 bases at J, leaving 5 bases unmatched. The CDR3 extends over 14 amino acids. This chain's CDR3 is CASHRTGSNQPQHF. In DNA form, the CDR3 reads TGTGCCAGTCACCGGACAGGTAGCAATCAGCCCCAGCATTTT.

At least ten counts were recorded for this clone. Other nucleotide sequences from this sample produce the same CDR3. The chain recombines TRBV20-1 with TRBJ2-7; no clear D gene. There are 11 residues in the CDR3. From germline, CDR1 is DFQATT and CDR2 SNEGSKA (reference sequence). Trimming removed 3 bases at V and 7 bases at J, with 10 bases between. CDR3 loop: CSARGLEEQYF. The DNA for the CDR3 is TGCAGTGCTAGGGGTCTGGAGGAGCAGTACTTC.

J is TRBJ1-1 and V is TRBV6-5; D remains unclear. The V gene's germline CDR1 is MNHEY and CDR2 SVGAGI. The CDR3 loop spans 13 amino acids. V lost 1 base, J lost 3 bases, and 6 bases lay in between. The CDR3 coding sequence is TGTGCCAGCAGTTACTGGGCCGACACTGAAGCTTTCTTT. It specifies CASSYWADTEAFF.

This chain links TRBV11-2 with TRBJ2-7; D may be TRBD1 or TRBD2 (5 bases each). The CDR3 has 14 residues. Trimming removed 5 bases from V and 0 bases from J, with 11 bases in between. Germline V gives CDR1 SGHAT, CDR2 FQNNGV. The CDR3 spells CASSPGLTSYEQYF. DNA of the CDR3: TGTGCCAGCAGCCCGGGGCTTACCTCCTACGAGCAGTACTTC.

This clone has ten or more counts. The genes are TRBV9 and TRBJ2-5, with 7 bases aligning to TRBD1. CDR1 SGDLS and CDR2 YYNGEE come from the germline V gene. The CDR3 is 15 residues long. The V segment lost 0 bases and the J segment 4 bases; nucleotides outside the gene matches: 6. The CDR3 region is CASSVASRQGETQYF. CDR3 nucleotides: TGTGCCAGCAGCGTAGCTAGTAGACAGGGAGAGACCCAGTACTTC.

In its sample, this clone was seen once. The rearrangement uses TRBV29-1 and TRBJ2-1; 10 bases fit TRBD2. The V and J ends lost 6 bases and 7 bases, in that order; junction bases with no gene match: 12. CDR3 size: 15 residues. The germline V gene has CDR1 SQVTM and CDR2 ANQGSEA. Here the CDR3 DNA reads TGCAGCGTAGATATGTTAGCGGGAGGCACGAATGAGCAGTTCTTC. It specifies CSVDMLAGGTNEQFF.

The chain uses TRBV11-2 and TRBJ2-1; D unclear. Trimming pared 3 bases from V and 9 bases from J, leaving 9 bases between. The germline V gene encodes CDR1 SGHAT and CDR2 FQNNGV. This CDR3 has 12 amino acids. The CDR3: CASSFSEAEQFF. The CDR3 coding sequence is TGTGCCAGCAGCTTTTCAGAAGCTGAGCAGTTCTTC.

CDR3 amino acids: CASSIDLPGTAGYTF. Written as DNA, the CDR3 is TGTGCCAGTAGTATAGATCTGCCAGGGACGGCTGGCTACACCTTC. The chain employs TRBV19 and TRBJ1-2, with a weak D call TRBD1 (5 bases). V gave up 0 bases and J gave up 7 bases, with 15 bases separating them. Germline V gene sequence: CDR1 LNHDA, CDR2 SQIVND (reference sequence). The CDR3 runs 15 residues.

This clone has only a few counts. The chain uses TRBV19 and TRBJ1-5, with a weak D call TRBD1 (5 bases). The length of the CDR3 is 15 residues. Trimming stripped 4 bases from V and 5 bases from J, with 15 bases between. Germline assignment: CDR1 LNHDA and CDR2 SQIVND (reference sequence). The DNA of the CDR3 is TGTGCCAGTAGTACATTGACCAGGGCCCATCAGCCCCAGCATTTT. Its translation: CASSTLTRAHQPQHF. The full variable domain, its missing parts supplied by reference TRBV19 and TRBJ1-5, is DGGITQSPKYLFRKEGQNVTLSCEQNLNHDAMYWYRQDPGQGLRLIYYSQIVNDFQKGDIAEGYSVSREKKESFPLTVTSAQKNPTAFYLCASSTLTRAHQPQHFGDGTRLSIL.

The V gene is TRBV11-3, the J gene TRBJ1-5, with 7 bases that match TRBD1. There are 17 residues in the CDR3. V was clipped by 3 bases and J by 6 bases; unmatched bases: 14. Per germline, CDR1 SGHNT and CDR2 YENEEA. DNA for the CDR3: TGTGCCAGCAGCTTTCGCTGGGACAGTGAATTAGTTCAGCCCCAGCATTTT. Translated, it gives CASSFRWDSELVQPQHF.

The rearrangement uses TRBV28 and TRBJ1-2; no definite D call. Germline V lookup: CDR1 MDHEN, CDR2 SYDVKM. Trimming removed 4 bases at V and 3 bases at J, with 12 bases between. The CDR3 consists of 14 residues. For the CDR3, the DNA is TGTGCCAGCAGTTCTCCCAACAGATACTATGGCTACACCTTC. Amino acid sequence: CASSSPNRYYGYTF.

The chain is built from TRBV7-2 and TRBJ2-5; 8 nucleotides line up with TRBD2. V lost 5 bases, J lost 5 bases, and 7 bases stayed unmatched. This CDR3 comprises 14 residues. Germline CDR1 reads SGHTA; CDR2 reads FQGNSA. As DNA, the CDR3 is TGTGCCAGCAGCATGACGCGGGGGGTGGAGACCCAGTACTTC. It encodes CASSMTRGVETQYF.

The CDR3, as DNA: TGTGCCAGCAGCTTATTTATCCGTGCAGGATCGGCTGAGACCCAGTACTTC. Encoded protein: CASSLFIRAGSAETQYF. The chain uses TRBV7-8 and TRBJ2-5, with D hard to call. Germline V gene data show CDR1 as SGHVS and CDR2 as FQNEAQ. The CDR3 has 17 residues. The V end lost 2 bases, the J end lost 5 bases, and 21 bases lay between the germline ends.

The chain recombines TRBV30 with TRBJ2-2; D gene ambiguous. V lost 3 bases to trimming and J lost 0 bases, with 8 bases between them. Germline CDR1 is GTSNPN and CDR2 is SVGIG (reference sequence). This CDR3 has 14 amino acids. CDR3 region: CAWRIGPNTGELFF. The CDR3 region has the DNA TGTGCCTGGAGGATCGGACCGAACACCGGGGAGCTGTTTTTT.

The chain carries TRBV21-1 and TRBJ2-1; the table's D call TRBD2 went unverified against the DNA. TRBV21-1 is noted as a pseudogene. The CDR3 has 14 residues. This CDR3 is CASSKALSDNEQFF. The DNA for the CDR3 is TGTGCCAGCAGCAAAGCGCTTTCGGACAATGAGCAGTTCTTC.

The chain recombines TRBV7-2 with TRBJ2-7, with a weak D call TRBD1 (7 bases). Germline CDR1 and CDR2: SGHTA and FQGNSA. Trimming stripped 5 bases from V and 1 base from J, with 15 bases between. This CDR3 contains 15 residues. This CDR3 is CASSTRGEGSYEQYF. CDR3 sequence (DNA): TGTGCCAGCAGCACCAGGGGGGAAGGGTCCTACGAGCAGTACTTC. The complete variable domain, with remaining parts taken from reference TRBV7-2 and TRBJ2-7, reads GAGVSQSPSNKVTEKGKDVELRCDPISGHTALYWYRQSLGQGLEFLIYFQGNSAPDKSGLPSDRFSAERTGGSVSTLTIQRTQQEDSAVYLCASSTRGEGSYEQYFGPGTRLTVT.